One and the same sample provided the 2 T cell receptor beta chains below, sequenced in a study of glioma-infiltrating T cells. Using RNA template, CDR3s of TCR alpha and beta were amplified with iRepertoire arm-PCR. TCRdb independently ran MiXCR on the multiplex PCR reads; one entry per CDR3 protein. The sample lists some 180,000 distinct CDR3 sequences; around 30% were seen once. Sequenced material: glioma tissue, nonneoplastic brain tissue, or PBMCs (not recorded which). Receptor source: a human donor with low-grade glioma or glioblastoma, undergoing nonglioma brain surgery, or in good health (not recorded which).

Comments on this clonotype: This could be a read error, since a much larger clone is one nucleotide away. A read error is likely, as this CDR3 ends without the conserved phenylalanine or tryptophan. The CDR3 DNA sequence: TGTGCCAGCAGGATGACCGTTGGCTCTGGGGCCAACGTCCTGACTCTC. Protein: CASRMTVGSGANVLTL. The chain carries TRBV12-3 or TRBV12-4 and TRBJ2-6, with D unclear. The CDR3 is 16 residues long. V was clipped by 6 bases and J by 0 bases, with 12 bases between them.

This clonotype was counted at least ten times. The V gene is TRBV28, the J gene TRBJ2-1; 9 bases align to TRBD2. The CDR3 contains 15 residues. CDR1 is MDHEN, CDR2 SYDVKM, per germline. The V gene end was trimmed by 5 bases and the J gene end by 6 bases; junction bases not matched to a gene: 8. The CDR3 loop reads CASSPGLAGSNEQFF. The CDR3 DNA is TGTGCCAGCAGTCCCGGGCTAGCGGGATCCAATGAGCAGTTCTTC. Drawing the rest from reference TRBV28 and TRBJ2-1, the complete variable domain is DVKVTQSSRYLVKRTGEKVFLECVQDMDHENMFWYRQDPGLGLRLIYFSYDVKMKEKGDIPEGYSVSREKKERFSLILESASTNQTSMYLCASSPGLAGSNEQFFGPGTRLTVL.